The 5 T cell receptor beta chains below were found in one sample sequenced in a study of T cell changes during pregnancy in multiple sclerosis. TCRdb's table, derived via immunoSEQ multiplex PCR, lists solely in-frame clones and lacks some. The sample comprises tens of thousands of clones, approximately 90% of which are singletons, and over 1% rests with the top ten. The sequencing here drew on peripheral blood, taken in the third trimester of pregnancy. All receptors derive from a female donor with multiple sclerosis, enrolled in a pregnancy study.

This clone has only one observation. The genes are TRBV18 and TRBJ1-2; D call uncertain. Trimming shortened V by 0 bases and J by 4 bases, and 6 bases separated the two germline ends. The CDR3 covers 13 residues. Looked up from germline, CDR1 is KGHSH and CDR2 is LQKENI. CDR3: CASSPPSFYGYTF. The CDR3 DNA is TGTGCCAGCTCACCACCTTCCTTCTATGGCTACACCTTC.

This rearrangement joins TRBV28 to TRBJ1-2; 7 nucleotides align to TRBD1. CDR3 length equals 15 residues. V was pared by 3 bases and J by 4 bases, with 8 bases of the junction left unmatched. In germline, CDR1 is MDHEN, CDR2 SYDVKM. The CDR3 spells CASSFNRGPVYGYTF. The CDR3 region has the DNA TGTGCCAGCAGTTTTAATAGGGGGCCGGTCTATGGCTACACCTTC.

The chain uses TRBV29-1 and TRBJ2-1; D is possibly TRBD1 (6 bases). The CDR3 runs to 14 residues. Germline values: CDR1 SQVTM, CDR2 ANQGSEA. The V gene lost 6 bases and the J gene lost 8 bases, with 20 bases spanning the gap. The CDR3 DNA reads as TGCAGCGTAATACAGGGAGACTTTTACTATGAGCAGTTCTTC. As protein: CSVIQGDFYYEQFF.

This clone was detected only once. The V gene is TRBV28, the J gene TRBJ2-3, with TRBD1 identical over 10 bases. CDR1 is MDHEN and CDR2 is SYDVKM in the germline V gene. The CDR3 has 15 amino acids. J was trimmed by 2 bases and V by 6 bases; bases with no gene match: 5. The CDR3 reads CASSLGTGATDTQYF. The CDR3 nucleotides are TGTGCCAGCAGCCTAGGGACAGGGGCCACAGATACGCAGTATTTT.

The chain couples TRBV28 to TRBJ1-2; TRBD1 matches at 8 bases. The trim removed 5 bases at V and 4 bases at J, leaving 9 bases unmatched. This CDR3 comprises 15 residues. CDR1 is MDHEN, CDR2 SYDVKM, per germline. The chain's CDR3 is CASSGQGRKSYGYTF. The CDR3 nucleotides are TGTGCCAGCAGTGGACAGGGAAGAAAAAGCTATGGCTACACCTTC.